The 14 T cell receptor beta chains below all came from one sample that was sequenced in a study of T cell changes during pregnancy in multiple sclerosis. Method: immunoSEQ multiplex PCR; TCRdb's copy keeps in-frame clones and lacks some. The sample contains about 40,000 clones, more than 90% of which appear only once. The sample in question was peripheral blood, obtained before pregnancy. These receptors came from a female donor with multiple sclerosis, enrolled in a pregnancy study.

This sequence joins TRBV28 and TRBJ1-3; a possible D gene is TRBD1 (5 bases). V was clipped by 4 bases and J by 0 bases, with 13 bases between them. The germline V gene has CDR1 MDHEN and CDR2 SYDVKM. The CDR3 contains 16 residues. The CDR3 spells CASSSDRWFSGNTIYF. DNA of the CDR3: TGTGCCAGCAGTTCTGACAGATGGTTCTCTGGAAACACCATATATTTT.

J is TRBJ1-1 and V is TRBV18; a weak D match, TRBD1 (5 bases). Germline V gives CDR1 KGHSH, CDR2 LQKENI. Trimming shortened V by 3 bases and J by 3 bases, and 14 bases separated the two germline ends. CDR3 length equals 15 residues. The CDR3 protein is CASSPPGVYDTEAFF. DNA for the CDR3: TGTGCCAGCTCACCTCCGGGGGTTTATGACACTGAAGCTTTCTTT.

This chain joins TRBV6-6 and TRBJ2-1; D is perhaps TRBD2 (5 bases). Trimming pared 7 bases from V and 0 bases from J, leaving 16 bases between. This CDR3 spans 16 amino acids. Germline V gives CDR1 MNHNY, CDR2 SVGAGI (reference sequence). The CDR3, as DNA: TGTGCCAGCACCAAGGGCGGACTGCACTCCTACAATGAGCAGTTCTTC. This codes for CASTKGGLHSYNEQFF.

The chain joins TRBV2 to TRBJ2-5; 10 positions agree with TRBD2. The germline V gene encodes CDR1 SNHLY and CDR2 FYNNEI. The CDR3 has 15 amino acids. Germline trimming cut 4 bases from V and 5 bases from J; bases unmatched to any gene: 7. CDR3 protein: CASSGWASGSETQYF. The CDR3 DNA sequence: TGTGCCAGCAGTGGTTGGGCTAGCGGGAGTGAGACCCAGTACTTC.

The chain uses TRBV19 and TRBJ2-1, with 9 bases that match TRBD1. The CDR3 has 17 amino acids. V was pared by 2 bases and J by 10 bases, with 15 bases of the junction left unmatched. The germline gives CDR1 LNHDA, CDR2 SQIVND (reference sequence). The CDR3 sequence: CASSILAGQGASSEQFF. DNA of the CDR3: TGTGCCAGTAGTATATTGGCGGGACAGGGTGCTTCGTCGGAGCAGTTCTTC.

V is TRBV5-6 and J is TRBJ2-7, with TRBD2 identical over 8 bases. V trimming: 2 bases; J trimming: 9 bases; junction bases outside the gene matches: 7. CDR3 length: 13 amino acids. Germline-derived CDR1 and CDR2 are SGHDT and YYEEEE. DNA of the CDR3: TGTGCCAGCAGCTTAGGCGGGAGGCCCGGGCAGTACTTC. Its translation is CASSLGGRPGQYF.

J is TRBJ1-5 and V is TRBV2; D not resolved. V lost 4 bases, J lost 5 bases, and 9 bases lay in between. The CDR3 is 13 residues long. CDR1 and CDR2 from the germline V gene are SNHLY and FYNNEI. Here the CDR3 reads CASSGGSHQPQHF. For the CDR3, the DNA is TGTGCCAGCAGTGGAGGTTCCCATCAGCCCCAGCATTTT.

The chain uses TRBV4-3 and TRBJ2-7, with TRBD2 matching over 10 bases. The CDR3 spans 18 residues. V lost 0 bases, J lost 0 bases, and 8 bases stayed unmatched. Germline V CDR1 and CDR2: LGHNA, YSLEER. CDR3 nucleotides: TGCGCCAGCAGCCAAGAACCCCCCGGACTAGCGGACTCCTACGAGCAGTACTTC. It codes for CASSQEPPGLADSYEQYF.

CDR3 nucleotide sequence: TGTGCCAGCAACCAGAAGACAGGGCTAAATGAAAAACTGTTTTTT. Its protein product is CASNQKTGLNEKLFF. This chain links TRBV21-1 with TRBJ1-4; the listed D gene, TRBD1, was not tested against the DNA. TRBV21-1 has pseudogene status. The CDR3 runs 15 residues.

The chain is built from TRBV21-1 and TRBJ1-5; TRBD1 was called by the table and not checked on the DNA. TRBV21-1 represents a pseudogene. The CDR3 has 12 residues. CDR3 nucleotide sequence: TGTGCCAGCAGCCTGCAGACAGGCGTCCAGCATTTT. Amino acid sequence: CASSLQTGVQHF.

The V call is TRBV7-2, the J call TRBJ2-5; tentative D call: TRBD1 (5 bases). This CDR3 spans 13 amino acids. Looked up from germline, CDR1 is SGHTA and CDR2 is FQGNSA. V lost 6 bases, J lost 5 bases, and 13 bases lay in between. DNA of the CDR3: TGTGCCAGCAGACCACAGGTTTTGGAGACCCAGTACTTC. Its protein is CASRPQVLETQYF.

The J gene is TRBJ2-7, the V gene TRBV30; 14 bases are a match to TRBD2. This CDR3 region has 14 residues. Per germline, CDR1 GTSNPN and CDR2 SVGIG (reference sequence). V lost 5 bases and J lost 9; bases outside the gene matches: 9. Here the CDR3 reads CAWGTGTSGRGQYF. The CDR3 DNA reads TGTGCCTGGGGGACCGGGACTAGCGGGAGAGGGCAGTACTTC.

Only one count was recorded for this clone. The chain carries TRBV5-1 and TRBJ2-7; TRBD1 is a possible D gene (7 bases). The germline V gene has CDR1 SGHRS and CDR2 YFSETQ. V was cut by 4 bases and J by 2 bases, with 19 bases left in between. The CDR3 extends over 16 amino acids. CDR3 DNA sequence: TGCGCCAGCAGCCTAACCCAGGGGGGTTTGGCCTACGAGCAGTACTTC. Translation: CASSLTQGGLAYEQYF.

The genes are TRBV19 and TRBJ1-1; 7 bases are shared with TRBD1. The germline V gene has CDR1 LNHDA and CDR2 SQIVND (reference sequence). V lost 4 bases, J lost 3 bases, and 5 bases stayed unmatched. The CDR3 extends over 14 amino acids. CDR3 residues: CASSTGTDYTEAFF. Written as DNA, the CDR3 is TGTGCCAGTAGTACCGGGACAGATTACACTGAAGCTTTCTTT.